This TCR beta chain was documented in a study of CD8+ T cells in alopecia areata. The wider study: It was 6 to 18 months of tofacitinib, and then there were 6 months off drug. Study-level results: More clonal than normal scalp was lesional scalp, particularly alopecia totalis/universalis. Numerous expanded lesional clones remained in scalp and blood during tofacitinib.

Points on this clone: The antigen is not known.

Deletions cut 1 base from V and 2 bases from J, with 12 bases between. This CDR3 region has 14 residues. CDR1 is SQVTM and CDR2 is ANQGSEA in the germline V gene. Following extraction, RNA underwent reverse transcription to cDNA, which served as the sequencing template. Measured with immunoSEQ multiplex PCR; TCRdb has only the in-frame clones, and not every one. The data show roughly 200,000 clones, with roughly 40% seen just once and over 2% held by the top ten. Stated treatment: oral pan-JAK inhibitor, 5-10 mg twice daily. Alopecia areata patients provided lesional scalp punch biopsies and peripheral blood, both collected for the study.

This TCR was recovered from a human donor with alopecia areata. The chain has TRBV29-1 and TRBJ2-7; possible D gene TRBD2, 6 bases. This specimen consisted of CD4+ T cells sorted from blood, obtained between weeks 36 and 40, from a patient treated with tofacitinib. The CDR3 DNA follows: TGCAGCGTTGAAGGGAGGGGACCAACCTACGAGCAGTACTTC. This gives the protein CSVEGRGPTYEQYF.